The clone carrying this TCR beta chain showed up just a few times. Its cognate antigen is unknown. The germline and genes are mouse ones. The read ends 4 residues shy of where the CDR3 ends; the end is completed using the germline J gene. Sorting of pooled cutaneous lymph node cells used CD4, CD8alpha, NKG2D, NKG2ACE and other markers. Germline V gene sequence: CDR1 LGHNA, CDR2 YNLKQL (reference sequence). Trimming pared 4 bases from V and 3 bases from J, leaving 7 bases between. The CDR3 spans 12 residues. This entry comes from a study of CD8+ T cells in alopecia areata. Study-wide results and caveats: Normal scalp showed lower clonality than lesional scalp, especially alopecia totalis/universalis. Scalp specimens additionally yield sequences from normal skin's resident alphabeta T cells.

As the sequencing template, cDNA was produced by extracting RNA and reverse transcribing it. Sequencing used immunoSEQ multiplex PCR; TCRdb keeps in-frame clones, though not all of them. Listed here are more than 250,000 clones without any singletons, the top ten holding more than 0.95%. The sequence derives from a C3H/HeJ mouse with alopecia areata. The strain is characterized by the MHC haplotype H2-k. The chain is built from TRBV5 and TRBJ2-7; D gene unclear. Specimen: CD4+ T cells sorted from a lymph node. The CDR3 DNA, read in part, is TGTGCCAGCAGCCCCCCAAACTAT. As protein: CASSPPNY. The complete CDR3 protein is CASSPPNYEQYF.